This TCR beta chain was recovered during a study of a mutant IDH1 vaccine in newly diagnosed glioma. About the research overall: Following radiotherapy alone, or alongside temozolomide cycles, vaccination was started after an interval of 4-6 weeks.

General study results and limits: Detectable vaccine-induced immune responses arose in roughly 93% of patients.

Data came from immunoSEQ multiplex PCR; TCRdb stores just in-frame clones and leaves some out. This table has tens of thousands of clones, about 87% appearing once. In the case of this clone: The antigen is undetermined.

The V gene lost 0 bases and the J gene lost 1 base, with 12 bases spanning the gap. CDR3 size: 16 residues. Germline V gene sequence: CDR1 MGHRA, CDR2 YSYEKL. Specified time point: week 23, last vaccination. Vaccinated patients received 300 ug of mutant IDH1 20-mer peptide per dose, with topical imiquimod. This chain links TRBV4-1 with TRBJ1-1; no clear D. The sequence was obtained from a man between 18 and 35 years old with glioma. The sample here was PBMCs, taken from a glioma patient whose treatment included an IDH1 peptide vaccine. The CDR3 DNA is TGCGCCAGCAGCCAAGATCACGCAGGAAGGAACACTGAAGCTTTCTTT. Translated, it gives CASSQDHAGRNTEAFF.